This T cell receptor (beta chain) was retrieved from a study of OX40 agonist ivuxolimab in advanced cancers. Study-wide results and limits: Some nonresponders additionally presented with little normalized T-cell clonal expansion. Among T cells, CD8+ cells averaged more expanded clones than CD4+ cells.

Measured with immunoSEQ multiplex PCR; TCRdb has only the in-frame clones, and not every one. The repertoire consists of approximately 96,000 clones, with roughly 87% occurring once and the leading ten covering about 1.5%. This clone was counted between two and nine times. Its specificity is not known. At baseline, cycle 4 day 1, and cycle 7 day 1, blood was sampled. The CDR3 has 12 residues. Germline CDR1 SEHNR, CDR2 FQNEAQ (reference sequence). The V end was cut by 1 base, the J end by 7 bases, with 7 bases between. Sequenced material: CD4+ or CD8+ T cells sorted from blood, taken in a trial of the OX40 agonist ivuxolimab. The sequence derives from an adult with an advanced solid tumor such as melanoma, head and neck, liver or kidney cancer. This rearrangement joins TRBV7-9 to TRBJ1-2; D not certain. In nucleotides, the CDR3 is TGTGCCAGCAGCTTAGGGTCGGTTGGCTACACCTTC. It specifies CASSLGSVGYTF.